The 9 T cell receptor beta chains in this list originate from one sample, sequenced in a study of blood T cell repertoires in COVID-19. Using immunoSEQ multiplex PCR, the repertoire was profiled, and TCRdb retains in-frame clones only, with some absent. The sample yields 150,000 to 200,000 clones, approximately 84% seen once. Specimen: PBMCs or T cells enriched from blood (not recorded which). All receptors derive from a man aged 35-49 years who had recovered from COVID-19.

The CDR3 is CASSLRIGRTSPLHF. For the CDR3, the DNA is TGTGCCAGCAGCTTGCGGATAGGGAGAACCTCACCCCTCCACTTT. The rearrangement joins TRBV5-8 to TRBJ1-6; D is unclear. Looked up from germline, CDR1 is SGHTS and CDR2 is YDEGEE. The CDR3 totals 15 residues. V lost 1 base and J 10 bases, leaving 15 bases between the germline ends.

V and J are TRBV6-1 and TRBJ1-2; 11 nucleotides match TRBD1. V dropped 1 base and J dropped 5; count of bases not matched to a gene: 6. The germline V gene encodes CDR1 MNHNS and CDR2 SASEGT. The CDR3 contains 16 residues. The CDR3 DNA reads TGTGCCAGCAGTGAAGGCGGACAGGGGGCTCTATATGGCTACACCTTC. This sequence encodes CASSEGGQGALYGYTF.

The chain uses TRBV30 and TRBJ2-2; 7 bases fit TRBD1. Trimming cost V 2 bases and J 5 bases; bases outside gene matches: 8. The CDR3 length is 15 residues. CDR1 and CDR2 (germline): GTSNPN, SVGIG (reference sequence). For the CDR3, the DNA is TGTGCCTGGAGTAAAGACCCGACAGGGACCGGGGAGCTGTTTTTT. It translates to CAWSKDPTGTGELFF.

This chain joins TRBV19 and TRBJ2-7; D possibly corresponds to TRBD1 (6 bases). This CDR3 has 14 amino acids. Germline values: CDR1 LNHDA, CDR2 SQIVND (reference sequence). V lost 4 bases and J 3 bases, leaving 13 bases between the germline ends. CDR3 protein: CASSTDDRNYEQYF. CDR3 nucleotides: TGTGCCAGTAGTACAGACGACAGGAACTACGAGCAGTACTTC.

The rearrangement joins TRBV5-6 to TRBJ1-1; D is undetermined. In germline, CDR1 is SGHDT, CDR2 YYEEEE. This CDR3 is 14 amino acids long. V lost 2 bases, J lost 3 bases, and 11 bases lay in between. The CDR3 spells CASSFGVGDTEAFF. CDR3 in DNA: TGTGCCAGCAGCTTCGGGGTCGGCGACACTGAAGCTTTCTTT.

V usage is TRBV5-1 and J usage is TRBJ2-1; 7 bases fit TRBD2. This CDR3 has 16 amino acids. The trim removed 4 bases at V and 5 bases at J, leaving 12 bases unmatched. The germline V gene encodes CDR1 SGHRS and CDR2 YFSETQ. DNA of the CDR3: TGCGCCAGCAGCAACCACCGGGGGGTCTCGGACAATGAGCAGTTCTTC. Translating gives CASSNHRGVSDNEQFF. The full variable domain, completed using reference TRBV5-1 and TRBJ2-1, is KAGVTQTPRYLIKTRGQQVTLSCSPISGHRSVSWYQQTPGQGLQFLFEYFSETQRNKGNFPGRFSGRQFSNSRSEMNVSTLELGDSALYLCASSNHRGVSDNEQFFGPGTRLTVL.

This clone was seen only once. This chain joins TRBV9 and TRBJ2-2; 7 bases fit TRBD2. There are 17 residues in the CDR3. Per the germline V gene, CDR1 is SGDLS and CDR2 is YYNGEE. After removal of 0 bases from V and 2 bases from J, the junction contained 7 bases not matched to a gene. The CDR3 region has the DNA TGTGCCAGCAGCGTAGATCCGGGACTACCAAACACCGGGGAGCTGTTTTTT. This sequence encodes CASSVDPGLPNTGELFF.

The V call is TRBV5-5, the J call TRBJ2-7, with D hard to call. Germline V gene data show CDR1 as SGHKS and CDR2 as YYEKEE (reference sequence). The CDR3 is 14 residues long. The germline V and J ends were trimmed by 4 bases and 5 bases, with 16 bases remaining between them. This CDR3 reads CASSRTFTSDEQYF. DNA of the CDR3: TGTGCCAGCAGCCGAACTTTTACGAGCGACGAGCAGTACTTC.

J is TRBJ1-5 and V is TRBV15, with a tentative D call TRBD1 (6 bases). This CDR3 contains 14 residues. The germline V gene has CDR1 LNHNV and CDR2 YYDKDF (reference sequence). Trimming took off 1 base at V and 6 bases at J, with 10 bases between the two ends. The CDR3 is CATSRGTVGQPQHF. The CDR3 DNA sequence: TGTGCCACCAGCAGAGGGACAGTTGGTCAGCCCCAGCATTTT.